This T cell receptor (beta chain) was identified in a study of Graves' ophthalmopathy and Graves' hyperthyroidism. The CDR3 runs 13 residues. CDR1 and CDR2 from the germline V gene are SEHNR and FQNEAQ (reference sequence). V gave up 2 bases and J gave up 3 bases, with 7 bases separating them. The sequenced template was RNA, covering the TCR beta CDR3 region. RT-PCR with HTBI primers came first, then second-round multiplex PCR. TCRdb re-derived calls from the multiplex PCR reads in MiXCR, one entry per CDR3 protein. Of about 39,000 distinct CDR3 sequences listed, approximately 46% are singletons. Points from the study as a whole: It was with 70.59% sensitivity and around 72% specificity that the model predicted ophthalmopathy progression.

The count of this clonotype is one. Its antigen is unidentified. The rearrangement joins TRBV7-9 to TRBJ1-1; tentatively, D is TRBD1 (5 bases). The receptor was derived from an adult woman with stable Graves' hyperthyroidism. Input material: peripheral blood. CDR3 nucleotide sequence: TGTGCCAGCAGCTTAACGGGGCACACTGAAGCTTTCTTT. It translates to CASSLTGHTEAFF. Supplemented by reference TRBV7-9 and TRBJ1-1, the full variable domain reads DTGVSQNPRHKITKRGQNVTFRCDPISEHNRLYWYRQTLGQGPEFLTYFQNEAQLEKSRLLSDRFSAERPKGSFSTLEIQRTEQGDSAMYLCASSLTGHTEAFFGQGTRLTVV.